This T cell receptor beta chain was sequenced during a study of human T cells and chemical hapten exposure. Study overall: Small volume differences among pooled libraries mainly caused per-sample TCR yield variation.

CDR3 size: 11 residues. Described time point: pre-sensitization, week 0. Treatment specified: therapeutic diphenylcyclopropenone sensitization with weekly scalp DPC. Each cDNA molecule in the library carried unique molecular identifiers. Via MiXCR, TCRdb re-called the RACE reads, giving one row per CDR3 protein. The profile shows tens of thousands of distinct CDR3 sequences, about 7% of them singletons. In this sample, this clonotype turned up many times. Its antigen is still unknown. Study-level results: Expanded TCR sets contained significantly more large CDR3 similarity clusters than controls. The donors suffered from alopecia, so their immune response may not match that of healthy people.

The chain combines TRBV21-1 with TRBJ1-4. TRBV21-1 is a pseudogene segment. The clonotype originates from a woman under 40 with alopecia areata. Some clones in this sample may be carry-over from other donors' samples. Sequenced material: whole blood, taken in connection with sensitization to the hapten diphenylcyclopropenone (DPC). CDR3 nucleotides: TGTGCCAGCAGACTCCTTGAAAAACTGTTTTTT. This translates into CASRLLEKLFF.